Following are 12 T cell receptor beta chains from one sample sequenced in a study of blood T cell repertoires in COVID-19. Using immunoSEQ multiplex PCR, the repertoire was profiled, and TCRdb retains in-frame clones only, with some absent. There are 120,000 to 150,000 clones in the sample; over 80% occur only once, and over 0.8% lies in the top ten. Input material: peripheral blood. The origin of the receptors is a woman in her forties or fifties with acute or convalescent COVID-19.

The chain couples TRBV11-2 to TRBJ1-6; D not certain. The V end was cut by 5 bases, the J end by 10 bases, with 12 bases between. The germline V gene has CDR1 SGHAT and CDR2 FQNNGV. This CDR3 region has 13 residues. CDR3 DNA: TGTGCCAGCAGCCTAAGACAAAACTCACCCCTCCACTTT. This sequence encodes CASSLRQNSPLHF.

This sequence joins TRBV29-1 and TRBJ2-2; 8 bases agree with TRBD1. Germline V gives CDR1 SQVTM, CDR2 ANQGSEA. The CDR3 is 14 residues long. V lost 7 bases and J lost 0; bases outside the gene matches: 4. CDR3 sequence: CSDGQGANTGELFF. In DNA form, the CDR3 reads TGCAGCGATGGACAGGGCGCGAACACCGGGGAGCTGTTTTTT.

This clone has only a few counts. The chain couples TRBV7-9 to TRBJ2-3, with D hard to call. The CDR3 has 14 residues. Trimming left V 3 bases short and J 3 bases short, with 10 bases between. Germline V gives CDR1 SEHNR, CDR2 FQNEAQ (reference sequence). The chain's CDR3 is CASSFLSVTDTQYF. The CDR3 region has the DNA TGTGCCAGCAGCTTCTTATCAGTTACAGATACGCAGTATTTT.

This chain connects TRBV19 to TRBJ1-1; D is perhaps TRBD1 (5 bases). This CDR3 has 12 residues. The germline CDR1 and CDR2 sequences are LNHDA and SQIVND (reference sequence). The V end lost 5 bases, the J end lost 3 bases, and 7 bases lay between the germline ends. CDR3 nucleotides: TGTGCCAGTAGTGAAGGGGACACTGAAGCTTTCTTT. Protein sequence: CASSEGDTEAFF. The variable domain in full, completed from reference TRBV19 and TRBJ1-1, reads DGGITQSPKYLFRKEGQNVTLSCEQNLNHDAMYWYRQDPGQGLRLIYYSQIVNDFQKGDIAEGYSVSREKKESFPLTVTSAQKNPTAFYLCASSEGDTEAFFGQGTRLTVV.

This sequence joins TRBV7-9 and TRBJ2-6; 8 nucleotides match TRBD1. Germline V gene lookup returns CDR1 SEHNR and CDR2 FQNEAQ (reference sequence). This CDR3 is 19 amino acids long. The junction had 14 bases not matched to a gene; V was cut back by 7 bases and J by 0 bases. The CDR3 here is CASTKLLTGGSSGANVLTF. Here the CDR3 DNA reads TGTGCCAGCACCAAATTATTAACAGGGGGTAGCTCTGGGGCCAACGTCCTGACTTTC.

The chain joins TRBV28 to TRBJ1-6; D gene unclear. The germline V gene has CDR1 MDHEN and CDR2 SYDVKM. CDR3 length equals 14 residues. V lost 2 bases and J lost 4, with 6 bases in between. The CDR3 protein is CASSLHTYNSPLHF. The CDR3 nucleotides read TGTGCCAGCAGTTTACACACGTATAATTCACCCCTCCACTTT.

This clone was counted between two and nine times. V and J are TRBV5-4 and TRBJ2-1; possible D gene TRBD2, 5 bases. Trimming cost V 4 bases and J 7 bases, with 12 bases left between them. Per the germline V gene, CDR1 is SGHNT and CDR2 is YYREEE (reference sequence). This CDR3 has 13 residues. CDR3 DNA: TGTGCCAGCAGCCGCGACTACCCGAATGAGCAGTTCTTC. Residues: CASSRDYPNEQFF.

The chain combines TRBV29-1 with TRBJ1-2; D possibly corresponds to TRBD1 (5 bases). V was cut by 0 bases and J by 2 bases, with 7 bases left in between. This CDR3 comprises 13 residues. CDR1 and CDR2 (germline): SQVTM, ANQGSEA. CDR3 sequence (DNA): TGCAGCGTTGAAGACAGGGAAAACTATGGCTACACCTTC. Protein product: CSVEDRENYGYTF. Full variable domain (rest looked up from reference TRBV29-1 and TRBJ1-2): SAVISQKPSRDICQRGTSLTIQCQVDSQVTMMFWYRQQPGQSLTLIATANQGSEATYESGFVIDKFPISRPNLTFSTLTVSNMSPEDSSIYLCSVEDRENYGYTFGSGTRLTVV.

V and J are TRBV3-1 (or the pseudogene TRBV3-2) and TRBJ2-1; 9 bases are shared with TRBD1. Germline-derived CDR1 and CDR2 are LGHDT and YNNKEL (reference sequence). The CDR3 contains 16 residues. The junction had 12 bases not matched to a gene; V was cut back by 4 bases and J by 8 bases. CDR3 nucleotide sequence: TGTGCCAGCAGCCCCCGTCGACAGGGGGGAAATTATGAGCAGTTCTTC. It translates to CASSPRRQGGNYEQFF.

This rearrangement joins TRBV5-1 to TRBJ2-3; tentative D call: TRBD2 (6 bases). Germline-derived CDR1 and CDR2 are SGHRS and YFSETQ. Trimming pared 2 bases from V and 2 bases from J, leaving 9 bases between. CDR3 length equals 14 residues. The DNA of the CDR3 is TGCGCCAGCAGCTTCCGGGACTCCACAGATACGCAGTATTTT. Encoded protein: CASSFRDSTDTQYF.

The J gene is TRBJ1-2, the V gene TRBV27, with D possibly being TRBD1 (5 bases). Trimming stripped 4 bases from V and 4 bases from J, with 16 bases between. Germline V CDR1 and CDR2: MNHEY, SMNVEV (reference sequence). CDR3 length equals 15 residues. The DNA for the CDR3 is TGTGCCAGCAGTTCGCTAAGACAGTCTGCCTATGGCTACACCTTC. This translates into CASSSLRQSAYGYTF.

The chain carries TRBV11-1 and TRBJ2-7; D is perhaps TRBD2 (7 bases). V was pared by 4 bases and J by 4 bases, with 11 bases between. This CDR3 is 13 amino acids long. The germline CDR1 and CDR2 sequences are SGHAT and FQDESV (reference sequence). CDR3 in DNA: TGTGCCAGCAGCTGGGGGGGCACTTACGAGCAGTACTTC. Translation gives CASSWGGTYEQYF.